The source of this T cell receptor (beta chain) is a study of cytomegalovirus exposure and HLA in healthy donors. Study-wide results and limits: According to an earlier analysis, most TCR beta V segments yielded productive rearrangements about 87% or about 30% of the time.

As for this clone: Its target is not known.

This CDR3 is built from 16 residues. Unmatched junction bases numbered 8, after V lost 4 bases and J lost 5 bases. Germline values: CDR1 SEHNR, CDR2 FQNEAQ (reference sequence). Both 60 Vbeta primers and 13 Jbeta primers went into the PCR. Sequencing used immunoSEQ multiplex PCR; TCRdb keeps in-frame clones, though not all of them. The sample carries approximately 150,000 clones, less than 9.5% recorded once. The TCR sequence derives from a male donor in good health and CMV-seronegative. The rearrangement uses TRBV7-9 and TRBJ2-5; 12 positions agree with TRBD2. The sequenced sample was PBMCs. The CDR3 DNA reads as TGTGCCAGCAGCTACCTAGCGGGGGGGCGGTACGAGACCCAGTACTTC. Its protein product is CASSYLAGGRYETQYF. The complete variable domain, with remaining parts taken from reference TRBV7-9 and TRBJ2-5, reads DTGVSQNPRHKITKRGQNVTFRCDPISEHNRLYWYRQTLGQGPEFLTYFQNEAQLEKSRLLSDRFSAERPKGSFSTLEIQRTEQGDSAMYLCASSYLAGGRYETQYFGPGTRLLVL.